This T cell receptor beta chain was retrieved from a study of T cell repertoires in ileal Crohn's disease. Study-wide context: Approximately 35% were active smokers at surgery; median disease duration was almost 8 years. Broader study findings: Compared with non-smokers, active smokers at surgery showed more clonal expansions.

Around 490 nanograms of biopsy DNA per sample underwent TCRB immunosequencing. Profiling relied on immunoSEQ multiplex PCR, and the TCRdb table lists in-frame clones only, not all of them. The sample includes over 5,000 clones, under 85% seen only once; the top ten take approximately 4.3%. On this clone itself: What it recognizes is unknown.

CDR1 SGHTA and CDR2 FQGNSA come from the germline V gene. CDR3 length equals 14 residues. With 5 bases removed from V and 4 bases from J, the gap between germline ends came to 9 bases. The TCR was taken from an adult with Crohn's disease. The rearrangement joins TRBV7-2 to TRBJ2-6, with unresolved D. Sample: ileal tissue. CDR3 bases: TGTGCCAGCAGCCTGGGGATGGGGGCCAACGTCCTGACTTTC. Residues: CASSLGMGANVLTF.